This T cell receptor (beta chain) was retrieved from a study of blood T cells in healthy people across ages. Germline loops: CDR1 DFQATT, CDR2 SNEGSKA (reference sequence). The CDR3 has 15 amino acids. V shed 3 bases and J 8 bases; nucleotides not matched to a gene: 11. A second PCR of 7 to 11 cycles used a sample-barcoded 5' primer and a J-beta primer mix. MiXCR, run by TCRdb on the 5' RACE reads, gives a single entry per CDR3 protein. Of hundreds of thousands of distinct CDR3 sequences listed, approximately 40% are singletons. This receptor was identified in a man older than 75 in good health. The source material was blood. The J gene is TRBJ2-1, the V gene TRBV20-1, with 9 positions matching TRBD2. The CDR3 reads CSASVPGLAGYEQFF. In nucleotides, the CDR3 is TGCAGTGCTAGCGTACCGGGACTAGCTGGCTATGAGCAGTTCTTC.